The entry below gives a single TCR beta chain sequence along with its context. The entry originates in a study of blood T cell repertoires in COVID-19. Study information: Samples taken during acute and convalescent COVID-19 were collected in the United States, Italy and Spain.

Some clones are missing from TCRdb's copy, which holds only in-frame ones; the method was immunoSEQ multiplex PCR. The sample holds roughly 250,000 clones; 70% to 80% are singletons and the top ten take 3% to 3.5%. V was pared by 6 bases and J by 4 bases, with 5 bases of the junction left unmatched. This CDR3 comprises 16 residues. Germline V gives CDR1 WSHSY, CDR2 SAAADI. This rearrangement joins TRBV10-2 to TRBJ2-3; TRBD2 matches at 15 bases. This receptor was identified in a woman older than 75 with acute or convalescent COVID-19. The sample was peripheral blood. CDR3 sequence: CASRGLAGGGADTQYF. In DNA form, the CDR3 reads TGCGCCAGCAGGGGACTAGCGGGAGGTGGGGCAGATACGCAGTATTTT.